The rows below give T cell receptor beta chains drawn from one sample of a study of blood T cells in healthy people across ages. One entry per CDR3 protein, called by TCRdb with MiXCR from the 5' RACE reads. The table shows about 640,000 distinct CDR3 sequences, with 58% occurring only once. The source material was blood. Receptors were obtained from a man in his fifties or sixties in good health. Each CDR3 is given with its conserved first and last residue. D genes are given only for firm matches. Clone size is shown for a subset of rows, as once, few, many or a class of expanded clone.

j_call,v_call,clone_size,cdr3_length,d_call,cdr3_nt,cdr3_aa
TRBJ2-7,TRBV6-2/TRBV6-3,few,14,TRBD2,TGTGCCAGCAATCCTAGCGGGGGAAACTACGAGCAGTACTTC,CASNPSGGNYEQYF
TRBJ2-7,TRBV7-2,NA,16,NA,TGTGCCAGCAGCTCGCCTCGTACCTGGGGACCCTACGAGCAGTACTTC,CASSSPRTWGPYEQYF
TRBJ2-7,TRBV10-3,many,11,NA,TGTGCCACGCTCCAGGGTTACGAGCAGTACTTC,CATLQGYEQYF
TRBJ1-4,TRBV2,NA,15,NA,TGTGCCAGCAGTGAACGGCAGGGGAGGAATGAAAAACTGTTTTTT,CASSERQGRNEKLFF
TRBJ2-4,TRBV5-6,NA,19,NA,TGTGCCAGCAGCCCCTCCCGCGGGGACAGTGCCCGCGGCAAAAACATTCAGTACTTC,CASSPSRGDSARGKNIQYF
TRBJ2-7,TRBV9,few,15,NA,TGTGCCAGCAGCGTAGGGGCAGGGGTTAAAGGCGAGCAGTACTTC,CASSVGAGVKGEQYF
TRBJ2-1,TRBV20-1,NA,15,TRBD1,TGCAGTGCTCTAGACAGGGGGCTCTCGTACAATGAGCAGTTCTTC,CSALDRGLSYNEQFF
TRBJ2-1,TRBV11-2,NA,14,NA,TGTGCCAGCAGCTTAGAGATGGCCCTAACGGAGCAGTTCTTC,CASSLEMALTEQFF
TRBJ2-3,TRBV7-2,NA,16,TRBD2,TGTGCCAGCAGCCTCCATGGTGGGACTAACACAGATACGCAGTATTTT,CASSLHGGTNTDTQYF
TRBJ2-1,TRBV5-1,NA,15,TRBD1,TGCGCCACCCACGTTGGACAGGGGGCCTACAATGAGCAGTTCTTC,CATHVGQGAYNEQFF
TRBJ2-1,TRBV15,NA,15,NA,TGTGCCACCAGCAGAGATAAGAACCTCGGCAATGAGCAGTTCTTC,CATSRDKNLGNEQFF
TRBJ2-5,TRBV20-1,NA,15,TRBD2,TGCAGTGCTACCCCGACTAGCGGAGCACAAGAGACCCAGTACTTC,CSATPTSGAQETQYF
TRBJ2-3,TRBV5-5,NA,17,TRBD2,TGTGCCAGCAGCCCTTGGGGTAGCGGGGGGAACACAGATACGCGGTATTTT,CASSPWGSGGNTDTRYF
TRBJ2-5,TRBV5-6,once,13,NA,TGTGCCAGCAGCCTCTTGGCCAGCGGCCAGCAGTACTTC,CASSLLASGQQYF
TRBJ2-7,TRBV12-3/TRBV12-4,NA,13,NA,TGTGCCAGCAAGAGTGTGGGGCTGTACGAGCAGTACTTC,CASKSVGLYEQYF
TRBJ2-4,TRBV6-2/TRBV6-3,NA,18,TRBD2,TGTGCCAGCAGTACCGGGACTAGCGGGGGGTGGGCCAAAAACATTCAGTACTTC,CASSTGTSGGWAKNIQYF
TRBJ2-7,TRBV12-3/TRBV12-4,NA,15,NA,TGTGCCAGCAAAGCCCCCGGGGGACCAAACTACGAGCAGTACTTC,CASKAPGGPNYEQYF
TRBJ2-7,TRBV21-1,NA,14,NA,TGTGCCAGCAGCAGACAGGTTCAATCCTACGAGCAGTACTTC,CASSRQVQSYEQYF
TRBJ2-3,TRBV10-3,NA,14,NA,TGTGCCATCAGTCGGACGGGGGTTGAAGATACGCAGTATTTT,CAISRTGVEDTQYF
TRBJ2-7,TRBV10-3,NA,14,TRBD1,TGTGCCATCAGCCCGGGACAGGGAATTTACGAGCAGTACTTC,CAISPGQGIYEQYF
TRBJ2-1,TRBV18,once,14,NA,TGTGCCAGCTCACTCGGACATTCCTACAATGAGCAGTTCTTC,CASSLGHSYNEQFF
TRBJ2-1,TRBV20-1,NA,14,NA,TGCAGTGCTACCGTCCCAGGTTCTTACAATGAGCAGTTCTTC,CSATVPGSYNEQFF
TRBJ1-4,TRBV5-1,NA,14,NA,TGCGCCAGCAGCTCTGGACGGCCTAATGAAAAACTGTTTTTT,CASSSGRPNEKLFF
TRBJ2-5,TRBV7-2,few,18,TRBD2,TGTGCCAGCAGCCGGACTAGCGGGGGTAGTTGGGTTCGGGAGACCCAGTACTTC,CASSRTSGGSWVRETQYF
TRBJ2-1,TRBV20-1,NA,15,NA,TGCAGTGCTAGAGATTCGGGTAGCGGTTACTATGAGCAGTTCTTC,CSARDSGSGYYEQFF
TRBJ2-1,TRBV4-2,NA,15,NA,TGTGCCAGCAGCCAAGAGAAGAGCTCCTACAATGAGCAGTTCTTC,CASSQEKSSYNEQFF
TRBJ2-1,TRBV4-2,NA,17,TRBD2,TGTGCCAGCAGCGAAGGACCCGGGACTAGCGGGACGAATGAGCAGTTCTTC,CASSEGPGTSGTNEQFF
TRBJ2-7,TRBV6-2/TRBV6-3,few,12,NA,TGTGCCAGCAGTGGGGGTTTTTACGAGCAGTACTTC,CASSGGFYEQYF
TRBJ2-4,TRBV3-1,NA,17,NA,TGTGCCAGCAGCCAAGATCGGGGACCCGTAGCCAAAAACATTCAGTACTTC,CASSQDRGPVAKNIQYF
TRBJ1-5,TRBV20-1,NA,12,NA,TGCAGTGCTAGCAGGGAGCGACAGCCCCAGCATTTT,CSASRERQPQHF
TRBJ2-5,TRBV5-1,NA,13,TRBD1,TGCGCCAGCAGCTTTGAGACAGGGAAGACCCAGTACTTC,CASSFETGKTQYF
TRBJ1-2,TRBV6-5,few,15,NA,TGTGCCAGCAGTTACGTTAGCGAACCCAACTATGGCTACACCTTC,CASSYVSEPNYGYTF
TRBJ2-3,TRBV28,NA,15,TRBD2,TGTGCCAGCAGTTTTAAGCGGGGGGGCACAGATACGCAGTATTTT,CASSFKRGGTDTQYF
TRBJ2-3,TRBV10-3,NA,14,TRBD2,TGTGCCATCAGTGTAGCGGGGGACACAGATACGCAGTATTTT,CAISVAGDTDTQYF
TRBJ2-3,TRBV12-3/TRBV12-4,NA,15,NA,TGTGCCAGCAGGGGAGAAAGTTCTAGCACAGATACGCAGTATTTT,CASRGESSSTDTQYF
TRBJ1-1,TRBV27,NA,15,NA,TGTGCCAGCAGTTTAAACGGGGGTCTGAACACTGAAGCTTTCTTT,CASSLNGGLNTEAFF
TRBJ2-5,TRBV28,few,15,NA,TGTGCCAGCAGTCCCGTTGGGGGTCCTCAAGAGACCCAGTACTTC,CASSPVGGPQETQYF
TRBJ2-7,TRBV6-2/TRBV6-3,few,15,NA,TGTGCCAGCAGCAGAACCGGGACACTCATTTACGAGCAGTACTTC,CASSRTGTLIYEQYF
TRBJ2-3,TRBV12-3/TRBV12-4,few,14,NA,TGTGCCAGCAGCCCGGGGGGCTTGTCCAGCGGGCAGTATTTT,CASSPGGLSSGQYF
TRBJ1-2,TRBV20-1,NA,12,TRBD1,TGCAGTGCTGGACAGGGGTACGATGGCTACACCTTC,CSAGQGYDGYTF
TRBJ1-2,TRBV20-1,NA,13,NA,TGCAGTGCTCCTCCTTGGGGCTCCTATGGCTACACCTTC,CSAPPWGSYGYTF
TRBJ2-3,TRBV12-3/TRBV12-4,NA,14,NA,TGTGCCAGCAGGTTTGGAGGGACCGGAGATATGCAGTATTTT,CASRFGGTGDMQYF
TRBJ2-2,TRBV9,NA,15,NA,TGTGCCAGCAGCGTAGGCGGGACGGCCACCGGGGAGCTGTTTTTT,CASSVGGTATGELFF
TRBJ2-1,TRBV20-1,NA,14,NA,TGCAGTGCTAGAGATCATAGGAGGCCTGGTGAGCAGTTCTTC,CSARDHRRPGEQFF
TRBJ2-1,TRBV15,NA,18,TRBD2,TGTACCACCAGCAGAGAACTAGCGGGGGGAGGGCCCTACAATGAGCAGTTCTTC,CTTSRELAGGGPYNEQFF
TRBJ2-1,TRBV28,few,13,NA,TGTGCCAGCAGGGAGGGGCGAGGAAATGAGCAGTTCTTC,CASREGRGNEQFF
TRBJ2-3,TRBV29-1,NA,14,TRBD1,TGCAGCGTTGGAGCGACAGGGACCACAGATACGCAGTATTTT,CSVGATGTTDTQYF
TRBJ1-2,TRBV20-1,NA,11,NA,TGCAGTACTAGGGTGAGCTATGGCTACACCTTC,CSTRVSYGYTF
TRBJ1-2,TRBV5-1,NA,14,NA,TGCGCCAGCAGCCCACAGGGATTCGACTATGGCTACACCTTC,CASSPQGFDYGYTF
TRBJ2-7,TRBV10-3,NA,15,NA,TGTGCCATCAGTGAGTCGTGGCAGGGCCCCTACGAGCAGTACTTC,CAISESWQGPYEQYF
TRBJ2-5,TRBV2,few,10,NA,TGTGCCAGCAGCGGAAAGACCCAGTACTTC,CASSGKTQYF
TRBJ1-4,TRBV4-2,NA,19,NA,TGTGCCAGCAGCCAAGATTTCCCCCGCGGAGGGGGAACTAATGCAAAACTGTTTTTT,CASSQDFPRGGGTNAKLFF